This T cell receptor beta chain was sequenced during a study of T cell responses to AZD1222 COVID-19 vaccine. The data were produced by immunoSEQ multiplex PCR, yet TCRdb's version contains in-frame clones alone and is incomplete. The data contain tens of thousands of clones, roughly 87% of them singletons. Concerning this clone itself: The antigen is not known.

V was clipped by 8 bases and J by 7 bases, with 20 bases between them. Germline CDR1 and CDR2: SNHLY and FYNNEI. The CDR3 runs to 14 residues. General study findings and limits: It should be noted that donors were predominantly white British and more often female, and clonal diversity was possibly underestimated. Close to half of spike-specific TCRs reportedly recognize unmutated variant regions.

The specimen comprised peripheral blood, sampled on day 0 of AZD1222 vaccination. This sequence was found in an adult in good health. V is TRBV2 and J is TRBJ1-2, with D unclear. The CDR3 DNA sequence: TGTGCCAGCCGATCTCTCCAGGATTTCCGTGGCTACACCTTC. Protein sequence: CASRSLQDFRGYTF.